One sample yielded the 11 T cell receptor beta chains listed below, sequenced in a study of blood T cells in healthy people across ages. Primed by a sample-barcoded 5' primer and a J-beta primer mix, a second PCR proceeded for 7 to 11 cycles. TCRdb reprocessed the 5' RACE reads with MiXCR, giving one entry per CDR3 protein. The table lists about 1.5 million distinct CDR3 sequences, 35% to 45% of them singletons, with around 4% in the top ten. Sequenced: blood. These receptors all come from a woman aged 18-29 years in good health.

This clonotype was found a few times. The chain has TRBV27 and TRBJ2-3, with 11 bases aligning to TRBD2. The junction had 13 bases not matched to a gene; V was cut back by 3 bases and J by 5 bases. Germline V lookup: CDR1 MNHEY, CDR2 SMNVEV (reference sequence). The CDR3 sequence is 18 residues long. The CDR3 here is CASSFRSYSGGVQDTQYF. DNA for the CDR3: TGTGCCAGCAGTTTCCGAAGTTATAGCGGGGGGGTTCAAGATACGCAGTATTTT.

In its sample, this clonotype was seen a few times. V is TRBV24-1 and J is TRBJ2-7, with D unclear. Trimming shortened V by 4 bases and J by 5 bases, and 11 bases separated the two germline ends. Germline V gene sequence: CDR1 KGHDR, CDR2 SFDVKD. This CDR3 region has 13 residues. The CDR3 here is CATSDPMTDEQYF. The DNA of the CDR3 is TGTGCCACCAGTGACCCGATGACGGACGAGCAGTACTTC.

The rearrangement links TRBV4-1 to TRBJ1-2; no clear D. This CDR3 has 15 amino acids. Trimming pared 0 bases from V and 3 bases from J, leaving 11 bases between. In germline, CDR1 is MGHRA, CDR2 YSYEKL. The CDR3 DNA follows: TGCGCCAGCAGCCAAGATTCCAGTTACGACTATGGCTACACCTTC. It codes for CASSQDSSYDYGYTF.

The V call is TRBV11-2, the J call TRBJ2-7; 8 bases match TRBD1. J gave up 7 bases and V 3 bases, and 17 bases lay outside the gene matches. Germline values: CDR1 SGHAT, CDR2 FQNNGV. This CDR3 contains 17 residues. CDR3 in DNA: TGTGCCAGCAGCTTCAGGACAGGGCCTATCCGGAACAATGAGCAGTACTTC. This encodes CASSFRTGPIRNNEQYF.

The chain links TRBV12-3 or TRBV12-4 to TRBJ2-1; no clear D. The CDR3 has 13 residues. Trimming removed 5 bases from V and 8 bases from J, with 13 bases in between. The CDR3 loop reads CASSPNLTDEQFF. The DNA for the CDR3 is TGTGCCAGCAGTCCTAATCTAACGGATGAGCAGTTCTTC.

This chain links TRBV7-6 with TRBJ1-2; TRBD1 agrees at 11 bases. CDR3 size: 15 residues. Trimming took 1 base from V and 5 from J; bases not matched to a gene: 3. Germline V gene sequence: CDR1 SGHVS, CDR2 FNYEAQ. The CDR3: CASSLVGTGGYGYTF. As DNA, the CDR3 is TGTGCCAGCAGCTTAGTAGGGACAGGGGGATATGGCTACACCTTC.

V gene TRBV6-2 or TRBV6-3 combines with J gene TRBJ2-7; TRBD1 aligns across 10 bases. The CDR3 covers 16 residues. Losses at the gene ends were 2 bases for V and 2 bases for J; bases not matched to a gene: 6. CDR1 is MNHEY, CDR2 SVGEGT, per germline. The CDR3 nucleotides read TGTGCCAGCAGTTACCTTCCGGGACAGGGGCCCTACGAGCAGTACTTC. Encoded protein: CASSYLPGQGPYEQYF.

Remarks on this clonotype: Compared with germline, one end of the junction differs, possibly owing to a read error. The V gene is TRBV6-5, the J gene TRBJ2-1; 15 nucleotides align to TRBD2. The CDR3 spans 19 residues. CDR1 is MNHEY and CDR2 is SVGAGI in the germline V gene. The CDR3 sequence: CASSYSPGTSGRTYNEQFF. The DNA of the CDR3 is TGTGCCAGCAGTTACTCGCCCGGGACTAGCGGGAGGACCTACAATGAGCAGTTCTTT.

This clonotype was seen repeatedly, ten times or more. The J gene is TRBJ2-1, the V gene TRBV7-2; TRBD1 agrees at 9 bases. The CDR3 totals 16 residues. Per the germline V gene, CDR1 is SGHTA and CDR2 is FQGNSA. The V and J ends lost 0 bases and 1 base, in that order; junction bases with no gene match: 1. CDR3 bases: TGTGCCAGCAGCTTAGCCGGGACAGGGTCCTACAATGAGCAGTTCTTC. It specifies CASSLAGTGSYNEQFF.

The chain recombines TRBV4-3 with TRBJ2-6; the D is unclear. Trimming took 1 base from V and 0 from J, leaving 10 bases between them. Germline loops: CDR1 LGHNA, CDR2 YSLEER. The CDR3 contains 17 residues. The DNA of the CDR3 is TGCGCCAGCAGCCAAGGAGGCACCTACTCTGGGGCCAACGTCCTGACTTTC. Protein sequence: CASSQGGTYSGANVLTF.

Points on this clonotype: Relative to the germline gene, one junction end is altered; a read error may explain this. This sequence joins TRBV12-3 or TRBV12-4 and TRBJ2-1; 10 positions agree with TRBD2. This CDR3 is built from 14 residues. CDR3 DNA sequence: TGTGCCTGCAGCAGGACTAGCGGTTACAATGAGCAGTTCTTC. This codes for CACSRTSGYNEQFF.